The 18 T cell receptor beta chains below all came from one sample that was sequenced in a study of regulatory T cells in long-lasting Graves disease. Building of the TCR beta libraries involved iRepertoire HTBI primers and Arm-PCR of CDR3 regions. TCRdb redid the calling of the multiplex PCR reads with MiXCR, one entry per CDR3 protein. Among some 450,000 distinct CDR3 sequences listed, about 15% were seen once. Time point: newly diagnosed GD, antithyroid drugs for less than 3 months. PBMCs provided the RNA from which the TCR library was made. This same sample was also taken into another study, of T cells in Graves' hyperthyroidism and ophthalmopathy.

Sequencing used peripheral blood mononuclear cells (PBMCs), obtained at new diagnosis, from a patient treated with antithyroid drugs. The receptors here all came from a woman in her 30s with Graves disease.

In its sample, this clonotype was seen many times. This chain joins TRBV7-9 and TRBJ2-7; D is unclear. Trimming took 0 bases from V and 6 from J, leaving 9 bases between them. Germline CDR1 reads SEHNR; CDR2 reads FQNEAQ (reference sequence). The CDR3 is made up of 13 amino acids. The DNA of the CDR3 is TGTGCCAGCAGCTTAGCGGGTGGGTCCGAGCAGTACTTC. Its protein is CASSLAGGSEQYF.

This clonotype was counted only a few times. The chain employs TRBV29-1 and TRBJ2-3; 11 bases match TRBD2. V was pared by 2 bases and J by 1 base, with 2 bases of the junction left unmatched. CDR3 length: 15 amino acids. CDR1 and CDR2 (germline): SQVTM, ANQGSEA. CDR3 amino acids: CSVEPLAGGTDTQYF. CDR3 DNA sequence: TGCAGCGTTGAACCACTAGCGGGAGGCACAGATACGCAGTATTTT.

J is TRBJ2-2 and V is TRBV4-1; possibly TRBD1 for D (5 bases). Trimming took off 1 base at V and 5 bases at J, with 14 bases between the two ends. CDR3 length: 16 amino acids. Germline lookup yields CDR1 MGHRA and CDR2 YSYEKL. The CDR3 DNA reads as TGCGCCAGCAGCCAAGCGGCGCAGGGAAGTACCGGGGAGCTGTTTTTT. It translates to CASSQAAQGSTGELFF.

The rearrangement uses TRBV6-1 and TRBJ1-5; D call uncertain. CDR3 length equals 19 residues. Germline V gives CDR1 MNHNS, CDR2 SASEGT. Trimming stripped 1 base from V and 0 bases from J, with 19 bases between. CDR3 nucleotide sequence: TGTGCCAGCAGTGAAGAAGGACCGAATTTTCTTTATAGCAATCAGCCCCAGCATTTT. Amino acid sequence: CASSEEGPNFLYSNQPQHF.

This clonotype occurred a few times. The rearrangement joins TRBV28 to TRBJ1-5, with 9 bases that match TRBD1. CDR1 is MDHEN and CDR2 is SYDVKM in the germline V gene. There are 15 residues in the CDR3. The V and J ends lost 9 bases and 4 bases, in that order; junction bases with no gene match: 10. CDR3 sequence (DNA): TGTGCCAGTGTGGACAGGGGCCATGGGAATCAGCCCCAGCATTTT. It encodes CASVDRGHGNQPQHF.

This clonotype was seen at least ten times. The V call is TRBV7-2, the J call TRBJ2-1, with 8 bases matching TRBD1. CDR1 and CDR2 from the germline V gene are SGHTA and FQGNSA. There are 14 residues in the CDR3. J gave up 6 bases and V 5 bases, and 6 bases lay outside the gene matches. The CDR3 coding sequence is TGTGCCAGCAGCCGATCGGGACAGGTCAATGAGCAGTTCTTC. It is translated as CASSRSGQVNEQFF. Using reference TRBV7-2 and TRBJ2-1 for the parts outside the CDR3, the full variable domain is GAGVSQSPSNKVTEKGKDVELRCDPISGHTALYWYRQSLGQGLEFLIYFQGNSAPDKSGLPSDRFSAERTGGSVSTLTIQRTQQEDSAVYLCASSRSGQVNEQFFGPGTRLTVL.

Many counts were recorded for this clonotype. V is TRBV11-2 and J is TRBJ2-7; the match to TRBD1 covers 9 bases. The CDR3 runs to 15 residues. Germline V gene sequence: CDR1 SGHAT, CDR2 FQNNGV. V lost 5 bases to trimming and J lost 3 bases; unmatched junction nucleotides: 8. This CDR3 reads CASSPGTGIIYEQYF. CDR3 bases: TGTGCCAGCAGCCCCGGGACAGGGATTATCTACGAGCAGTACTTC. Together with reference TRBV11-2 and TRBJ2-7, the CDR3 gives the full variable domain: EAGVAQSPRYKIIEKRQSVAFWCNPISGHATLYWYQQILGQGPKLLIQFQNNGVVDDSQLPKDRFSAERLKGVDSTLKIQPAKLEDSAVYLCASSPGTGIIYEQYFGPGTRLTVT.

This clonotype occurred many times. The chain is built from TRBV30 and TRBJ2-1, with 13 bases that match TRBD2. CDR3 length equals 15 residues. Looked up from germline, CDR1 is GTSNPN and CDR2 is SVGIG (reference sequence). After removal of 4 bases from V and 4 bases from J, the junction contained 4 bases not matched to a gene. This chain's CDR3 is CAWNPGLAGYNEQFF. CDR3 bases: TGTGCCTGGAACCCGGGACTAGCGGGATACAATGAGCAGTTCTTC.

This clonotype came up many times. The rearrangement uses TRBV3-1 and TRBJ2-3; D remains unclear. The CDR3 runs 13 residues. The germline V gene has CDR1 LGHDT and CDR2 YNNKEL (reference sequence). V was shortened by 4 bases and J by 1 base, with 6 bases between the two germline ends. CDR3 in amino acids: CASSPYGTDTQYF. Written as DNA, the CDR3 is TGTGCCAGCAGCCCCTATGGCACAGATACGCAGTATTTT.

This chain connects TRBV27 to TRBJ2-6, with D unclear. Trimming shortened V by 5 bases and J by 0 bases, and 14 bases separated the two germline ends. The CDR3 totals 17 residues. The germline CDR1 and CDR2 sequences are MNHEY and SMNVEV (reference sequence). The CDR3 DNA reads TGTGCCAGCAGTCAGGAGTACCCCCTCTCTGGGGCCAACGTCCTGACTTTC. This codes for CASSQEYPLSGANVLTF.

This chain connects TRBV19 to TRBJ1-5; 7 positions agree with TRBD1. Germline V CDR1 and CDR2: LNHDA, SQIVND (reference sequence). J was trimmed by 3 bases and V by 5 bases; bases with no gene match: 4. The CDR3 loop spans 14 amino acids. CDR3 region: CASSEGADNQPQHF. CDR3 sequence (DNA): TGTGCCAGTAGTGAGGGGGCAGACAATCAGCCCCAGCATTTT. Full variable domain (missing parts from reference TRBV19 and TRBJ1-5): DGGITQSPKYLFRKEGQNVTLSCEQNLNHDAMYWYRQDPGQGLRLIYYSQIVNDFQKGDIAEGYSVSREKKESFPLTVTSAQKNPTAFYLCASSEGADNQPQHFGDGTRLSIL.

This clonotype appeared many times. V is TRBV7-9 and J is TRBJ1-2; D remains ambiguous. With 1 base removed from V and 8 bases from J, the gap between germline ends came to 5 bases. CDR3 size: 11 residues. Looked up from germline, CDR1 is SEHNR and CDR2 is FQNEAQ (reference sequence). The CDR3 reads CASSLDAGYTF. The DNA for the CDR3 is TGTGCCAGCAGCTTAGACGCGGGCTACACCTTC.

The table lists this clonotype with a few counts. The chain links TRBV6-1 to TRBJ2-1; D uncertain. This CDR3 spans 10 amino acids. Germline V gives CDR1 MNHNS, CDR2 SASEGT. The V and J ends lost 4 bases and 11 bases respectively, with 6 bases between them. The CDR3 sequence: CASSGYKQFF. The CDR3 nucleotides are TGTGCCAGCAGTGGGTATAAGCAGTTCTTC.

There are many counts of this clonotype. The genes are TRBV12-3 or TRBV12-4 and TRBJ2-4, with a possible D match to TRBD1 (5 bases). The CDR3 extends over 14 amino acids. Deletions cut 6 bases from V and 2 bases from J, with 11 bases between. The CDR3 bases are TGTGCCAGCAGCCTACAGGAATCCAAAAACATTCAGTACTTC. The encoded protein is CASSLQESKNIQYF.

V is TRBV20-1 and J is TRBJ2-1; the match to TRBD2 covers 9 bases. J lost 2 bases, V lost 6 bases, and 8 bases had no gene match. This CDR3 spans 15 amino acids. CDR1 DFQATT and CDR2 SNEGSKA come from the germline V gene (reference sequence). The CDR3 nucleotides read TGCAGTGCCTTCCTTAGCGGGAGAACCTACAATGAGCAGTTCTTC. This sequence encodes CSAFLSGRTYNEQFF.

This chain connects TRBV4-3 to TRBJ1-1; D gene uncertain. Germline V gene lookup returns CDR1 LGHNA and CDR2 YSLEER. V lost 8 bases to trimming and J lost 4 bases, with 20 bases between them. This CDR3 spans 15 amino acids. This CDR3 is CASSVHLLRGTEAFF. The CDR3 DNA reads as TGCGCCAGCTCTGTGCATCTTCTACGGGGCACTGAAGCTTTCTTT.

About this clonotype itself: A single base is all that separates this from a far larger clone, so a read error is likely. The chain is built from TRBV2 and TRBJ2-1; TRBD2 aligns across 11 bases. V lost 6 bases to trimming and J lost 6 bases; unmatched junction nucleotides: 1. Germline V gene sequence: CDR1 SNHLY, CDR2 FYNNEI. The CDR3 loop spans 13 amino acids. This chain's CDR3 is CASRLAGANEQFF. The CDR3 DNA is TGTGCCAGCAGACTAGCGGGAGCCAATGAGCAGTTCTTC. Filled out from reference TRBV2 and TRBJ2-1, the complete variable domain reads EPEVTQTPSHQVTQMGQEVILRCVPISNHLYFYWYRQILGQKVEFLVSFYNNEISEKSEIFDDQFSVERPDGSNFTLKIRSTKLEDSAMYFCASRLAGANEQFFGPGTRLTVL.

This clonotype has only a few counts. V and J are TRBV14 and TRBJ2-1; 9 bases fit TRBD1. V gave up 0 bases and J gave up 5 bases; unmatched junction bases: 11. Germline CDR1 reads SGHDN; CDR2 reads FVKESK. This CDR3 is 18 amino acids long. The chain's CDR3 is CASSQEYWTGALNNEQFF. The CDR3 bases are TGTGCCAGCAGCCAAGAATATTGGACAGGGGCCCTCAACAATGAGCAGTTCTTC. The full variable domain, with the rest looked up from reference TRBV14 and TRBJ2-1, is EAGVTQFPSHSVIEKGQTVTLRCDPISGHDNLYWYRRVMGKEIKFLLHFVKESKQDESGMPNNRFLAERTGGTYSTLKVQPAELEDSGVYFCASSQEYWTGALNNEQFFGPGTRLTVL.